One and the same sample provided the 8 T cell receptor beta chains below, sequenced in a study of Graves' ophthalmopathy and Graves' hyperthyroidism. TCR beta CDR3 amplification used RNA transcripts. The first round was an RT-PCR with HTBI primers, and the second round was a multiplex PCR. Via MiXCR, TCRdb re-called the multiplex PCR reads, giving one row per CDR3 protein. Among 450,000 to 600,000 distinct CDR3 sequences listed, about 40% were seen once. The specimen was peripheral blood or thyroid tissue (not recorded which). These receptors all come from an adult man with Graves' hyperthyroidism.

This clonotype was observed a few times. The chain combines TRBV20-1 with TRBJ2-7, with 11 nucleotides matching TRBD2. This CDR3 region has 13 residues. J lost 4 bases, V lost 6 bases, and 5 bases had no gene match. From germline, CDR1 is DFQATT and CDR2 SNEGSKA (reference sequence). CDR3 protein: CSAGLAGGYEQYF. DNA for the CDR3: TGCAGTGCCGGCCTAGCGGGGGGTTACGAGCAGTACTTC.

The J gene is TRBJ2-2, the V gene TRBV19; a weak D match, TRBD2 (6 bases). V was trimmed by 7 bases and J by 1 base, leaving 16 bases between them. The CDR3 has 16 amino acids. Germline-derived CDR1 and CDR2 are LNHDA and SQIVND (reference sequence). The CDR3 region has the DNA TGTGCCAGTACTCCTTTTTCGGGGGTGAACACCGGGGAGCTGTTTTTT. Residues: CASTPFSGVNTGELFF. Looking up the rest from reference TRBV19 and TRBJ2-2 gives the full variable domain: DGGITQSPKYLFRKEGQNVTLSCEQNLNHDAMYWYRQDPGQGLRLIYYSQIVNDFQKGDIAEGYSVSREKKESFPLTVTSAQKNPTAFYLCASTPFSGVNTGELFFGEGSRLTVL.

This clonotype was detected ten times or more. The CDR3 sequence is CASSVEGIREYGYTF. Written as DNA, the CDR3 is TGTGCCAGCAGCGTAGAAGGTATTAGGGAATATGGCTACACCTTC. The chain has TRBV9 and TRBJ1-2; D is unresolved. Germline values: CDR1 SGDLS, CDR2 YYNGEE. V dropped 0 bases and J dropped 5 bases, with 14 bases sitting between them. CDR3 size: 15 residues.

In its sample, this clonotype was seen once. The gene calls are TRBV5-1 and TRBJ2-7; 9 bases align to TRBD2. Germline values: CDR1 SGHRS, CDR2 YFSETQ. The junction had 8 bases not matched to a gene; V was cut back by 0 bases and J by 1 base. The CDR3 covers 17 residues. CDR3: CASSLARAGGRSYEQYF. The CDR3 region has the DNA TGCGCCAGCAGCTTGGCCAGAGCGGGGGGACGTTCCTACGAGCAGTACTTC.

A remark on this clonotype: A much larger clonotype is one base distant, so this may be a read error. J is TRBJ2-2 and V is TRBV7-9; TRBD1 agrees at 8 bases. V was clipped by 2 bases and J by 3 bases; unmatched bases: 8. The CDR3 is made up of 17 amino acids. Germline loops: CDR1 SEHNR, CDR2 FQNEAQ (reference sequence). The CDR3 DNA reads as TGTGCCAGCAGCTTACCTACCGGGACAGGAGACACCGGGGAGCTGTTTTTT. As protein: CASSLPTGTGDTGELFF.

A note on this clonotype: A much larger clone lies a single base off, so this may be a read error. The CDR3 protein is CAGGGSYGYTF. CDR3 coding DNA: TGTGCCGGCGGGGGATCCTACGGCTACACCTTC. The genes are TRBV12-3 or TRBV12-4 and TRBJ1-2; D may be TRBD1 (5 bases). The germline V and J ends were trimmed by 11 bases and 8 bases, with 15 bases remaining between them. This CDR3 comprises 11 residues.

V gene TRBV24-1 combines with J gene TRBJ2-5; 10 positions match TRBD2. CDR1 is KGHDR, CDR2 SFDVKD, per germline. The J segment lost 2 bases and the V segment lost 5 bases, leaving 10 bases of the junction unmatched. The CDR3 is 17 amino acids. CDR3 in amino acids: CATSGWTSGTLQETQYF. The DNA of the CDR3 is TGTGCCACCAGTGGTTGGACTAGCGGCACATTACAAGAGACCCAGTACTTC.

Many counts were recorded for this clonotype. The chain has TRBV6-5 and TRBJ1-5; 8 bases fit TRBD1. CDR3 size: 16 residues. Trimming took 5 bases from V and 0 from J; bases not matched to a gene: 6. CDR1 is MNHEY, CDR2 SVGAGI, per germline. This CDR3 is CASSPGTGYSNQPQHF. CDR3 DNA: TGTGCCAGCAGTCCCGGGACAGGTTATAGCAATCAGCCCCAGCATTTT.